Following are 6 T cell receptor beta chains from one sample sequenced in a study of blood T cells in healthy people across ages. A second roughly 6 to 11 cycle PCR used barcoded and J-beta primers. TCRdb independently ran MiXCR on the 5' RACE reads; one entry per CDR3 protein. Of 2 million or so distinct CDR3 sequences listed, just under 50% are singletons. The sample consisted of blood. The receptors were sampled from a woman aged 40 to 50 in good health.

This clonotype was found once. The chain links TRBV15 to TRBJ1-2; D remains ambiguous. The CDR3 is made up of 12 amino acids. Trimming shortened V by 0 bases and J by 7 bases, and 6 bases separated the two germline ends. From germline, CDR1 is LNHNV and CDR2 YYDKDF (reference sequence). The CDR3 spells CATSRETFGYTF. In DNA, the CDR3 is TGTGCCACCAGCAGAGAGACATTTGGCTACACCTTC. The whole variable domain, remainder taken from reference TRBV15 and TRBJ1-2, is DAMVIQNPRYQVTQFGKPVTLSCSQTLNHNVMYWYQQKSSQAPKLLFHYYDKDFNNEADTPDNFQSRRPNTSFCFLDIRSPGLGDTAMYLCATSRETFGYTFGSGTRLTVV.

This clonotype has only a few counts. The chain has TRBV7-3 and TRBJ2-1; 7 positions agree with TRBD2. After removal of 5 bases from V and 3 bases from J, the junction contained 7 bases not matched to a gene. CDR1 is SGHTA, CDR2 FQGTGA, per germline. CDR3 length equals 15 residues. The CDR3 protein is CASSTGTTNYNEQFF. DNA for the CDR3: TGTGCCAGCAGCACCGGGACTACGAACTACAATGAGCAGTTCTTC. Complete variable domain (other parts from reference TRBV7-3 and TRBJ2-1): GAGVSQTPSNKVTEKGKYVELRCDPISGHTALYWYRQSLGQGPEFLIYFQGTGAADDSGLPNDRFFAVRPEGSVSTLKIQRTERGDSAVYLCASSTGTTNYNEQFFGPGTRLTVL.

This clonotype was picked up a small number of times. CDR3 amino acids: CASSSTSTLAKNIQYF. The CDR3, as DNA: TGTGCCAGCAGTTCAACCTCAACTCTAGCCAAAAACATTCAGTACTTC. This chain connects TRBV28 to TRBJ2-4; D not resolved. V was trimmed by 4 bases and J by 0 bases, leaving 13 bases between them. This CDR3 has 16 amino acids. Germline V gives CDR1 MDHEN, CDR2 SYDVKM.

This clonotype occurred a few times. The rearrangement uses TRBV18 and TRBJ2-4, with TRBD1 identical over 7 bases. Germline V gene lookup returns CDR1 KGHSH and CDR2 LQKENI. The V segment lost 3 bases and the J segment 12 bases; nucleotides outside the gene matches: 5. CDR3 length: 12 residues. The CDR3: CASSPDRDGQYF. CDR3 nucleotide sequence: TGTGCCAGCTCACCCGACAGGGACGGTCAGTACTTC. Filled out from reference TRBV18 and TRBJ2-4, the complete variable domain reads NAGVMQNPRHLVRRRGQEARLRCSPMKGHSHVYWYRQLPEEGLKFMVYLQKENIIDESGMPKERFSAEFPKEGPSILRIQQVVRGDSAAYFCASSPDRDGQYFGAGTRLSVL.

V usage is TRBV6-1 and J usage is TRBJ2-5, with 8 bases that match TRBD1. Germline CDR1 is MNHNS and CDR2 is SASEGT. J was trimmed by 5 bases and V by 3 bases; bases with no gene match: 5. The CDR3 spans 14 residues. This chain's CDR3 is CASSDSRGLETQYF. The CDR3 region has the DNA TGTGCCAGCAGTGATAGCAGGGGGCTGGAGACCCAGTACTTC.

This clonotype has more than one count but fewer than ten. CDR3 amino acids: CATSTPRDRGLGAKNIQYF. CDR3 DNA sequence: TGTGCCACCAGCACGCCCAGGGACAGGGGGCTTGGAGCCAAAAACATTCAGTACTTC. The chain links TRBV15 to TRBJ2-4; the match to TRBD1 covers 12 bases. The CDR3 consists of 19 residues. Germline assignment: CDR1 LNHNV and CDR2 YYDKDF (reference sequence). Trimming removed 4 bases from V and 0 bases from J; junction bases left unmatched: 10. Based on the CDR3 plus reference TRBV15 and TRBJ2-4, the full variable domain is DAMVIQNPRYQVTQFGKPVTLSCSQTLNHNVMYWYQQKSSQAPKLLFHYYDKDFNNEADTPDNFQSRRPNTSFCFLDIRSPGLGDTAMYLCATSTPRDRGLGAKNIQYFGAGTRLSVL.